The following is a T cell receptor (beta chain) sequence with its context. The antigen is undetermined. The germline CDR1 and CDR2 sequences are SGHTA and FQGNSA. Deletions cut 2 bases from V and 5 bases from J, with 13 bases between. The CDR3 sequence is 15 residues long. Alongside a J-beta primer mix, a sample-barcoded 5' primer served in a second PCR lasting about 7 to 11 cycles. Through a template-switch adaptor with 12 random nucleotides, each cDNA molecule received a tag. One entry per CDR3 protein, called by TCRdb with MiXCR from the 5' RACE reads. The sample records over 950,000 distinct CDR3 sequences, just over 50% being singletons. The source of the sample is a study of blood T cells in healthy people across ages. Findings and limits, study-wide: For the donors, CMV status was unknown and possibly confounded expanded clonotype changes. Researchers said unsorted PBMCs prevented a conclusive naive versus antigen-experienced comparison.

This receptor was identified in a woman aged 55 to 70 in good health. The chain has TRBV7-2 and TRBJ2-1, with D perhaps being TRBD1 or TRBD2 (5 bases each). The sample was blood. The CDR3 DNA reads TGTGCCAGCAGCTTACGGGGCCTGGGGGACAATGAGCAGTTCTTC. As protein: CASSLRGLGDNEQFF.